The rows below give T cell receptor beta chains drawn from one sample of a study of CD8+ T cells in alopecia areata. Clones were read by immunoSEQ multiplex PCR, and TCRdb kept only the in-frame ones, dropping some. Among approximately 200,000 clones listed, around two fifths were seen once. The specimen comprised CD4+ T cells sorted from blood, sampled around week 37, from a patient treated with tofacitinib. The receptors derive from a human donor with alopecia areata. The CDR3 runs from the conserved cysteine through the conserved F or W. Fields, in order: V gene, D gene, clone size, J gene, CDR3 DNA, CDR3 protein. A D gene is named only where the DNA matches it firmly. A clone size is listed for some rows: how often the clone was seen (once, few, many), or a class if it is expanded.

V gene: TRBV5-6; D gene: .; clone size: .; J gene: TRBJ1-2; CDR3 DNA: TGTGCCAGCAGCTTGCGTAGTAACTATGGCTACACCTTC; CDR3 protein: CASSLRSNYGYTF
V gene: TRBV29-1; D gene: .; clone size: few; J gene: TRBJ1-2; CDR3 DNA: TGCAGCGTTGAGCCACAGGGTGATGGCTACACCTTC; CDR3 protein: CSVEPQGDGYTF
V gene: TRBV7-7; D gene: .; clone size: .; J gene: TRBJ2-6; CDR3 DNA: TGTGCCAGCAGCTCGATAGGTGGGGCCAACGTCCTGACTTTC; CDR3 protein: CASSSIGGANVLTF
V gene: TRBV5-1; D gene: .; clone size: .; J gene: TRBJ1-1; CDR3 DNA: TGCGCCAGCAGCTTGGGAGCGACTAACACTGAAGCTTTCTTT; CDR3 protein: CASSLGATNTEAFF
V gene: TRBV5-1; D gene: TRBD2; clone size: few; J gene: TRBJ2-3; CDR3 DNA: TGCGCCAGCGGGACGGGAGGGCTCGGAGATACGCAGTATTTT; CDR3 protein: CASGTGGLGDTQYF
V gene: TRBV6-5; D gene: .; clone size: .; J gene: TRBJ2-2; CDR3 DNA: TGTGCCAGCAGTCGACGGCAGGACGGGGAGCTGTTTTTT; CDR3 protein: CASSRRQDGELFF
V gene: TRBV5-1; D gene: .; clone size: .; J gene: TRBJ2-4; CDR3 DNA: TGCGCCAGCAGCCCTTACCGGGAAGCAAACATTCAGTACTTC; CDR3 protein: CASSPYREANIQYF
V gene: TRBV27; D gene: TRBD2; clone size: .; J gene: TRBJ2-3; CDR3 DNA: TGTGCCAGCAGTCTATTGCTCCGGGGGGTTACGCAGTATTTT; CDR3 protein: CASSLLLRGVTQYF
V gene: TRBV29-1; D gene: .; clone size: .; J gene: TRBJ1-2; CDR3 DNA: TGCAGCGTTGATGGGGGGCCAACAGGAGGCTACACCTTC; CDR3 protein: CSVDGGPTGGYTF
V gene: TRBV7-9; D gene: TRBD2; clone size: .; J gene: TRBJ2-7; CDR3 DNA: TGTGCCAGCAGCCCTGGGACTAGCGAATCCTACGAGCAGTACTTC; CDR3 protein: CASSPGTSESYEQYF